The rows below give T cell receptor beta chains drawn from one sample of a study of blood T cell repertoires in COVID-19. Profiled with immunoSEQ multiplex PCR; TCRdb holds only in-frame clones, not every one. The sample yields about 240,000 clones, about 90% seen once. The sequenced material came from peripheral blood. The receptors were sampled from a man in his 60s who had recovered from COVID-19. The CDR3 runs from the conserved cysteine through the conserved F or W. D genes are given only for firm matches. Some rows have no size entry. The others give once, few or many, or a class for an expanded clone.

V: TRBV7-2; D: NA; length: 16; J: TRBJ2-2; size: once; DNA: TGTGCCAGCAGCTTAACCGGGACATCGAACACCGGGGAGCTGTTTTTT; CDR3: CASSLTGTSNTGELFF
V: TRBV28; D: NA; length: 15; J: TRBJ1-3; size: NA; DNA: TGTGCCAGCACAGTTTCACAGACCTCTGGAAACACCATATATTTT; CDR3: CASTVSQTSGNTIYF
V: TRBV19; D: NA; length: 15; J: TRBJ1-5; size: NA; DNA: TGTGCCAGTAGTCCCCGCGGACAGACGGATCAGCCCCAGCATTTT; CDR3: CASSPRGQTDQPQHF
V: TRBV5-1; D: TRBD2; length: 16; J: TRBJ2-6; size: NA; DNA: TGCGCCAGCAGCTTGGTGGGAGGGCGTGGGTCCAACGTCCTGACTTTC; CDR3: CASSLVGGRGSNVLTF
V: TRBV19; D: NA; length: 12; J: TRBJ1-1; size: once; DNA: TGTGCCAGTAGTAAACAGAACACTGAAGCTTTCTTT; CDR3: CASSKQNTEAFF
V: TRBV7-9; D: NA; length: 13; J: TRBJ2-1; size: NA; DNA: TGTGCCAGCAGCTCTCCACAGGGTTATGAGCAGTTCTTC; CDR3: CASSSPQGYEQFF
V: TRBV9; D: NA; length: 16; J: TRBJ1-2; size: NA; DNA: TGTGCCAGCAGCCCCACCTATGACGGACAGAACTATGGCTACACCTTC; CDR3: CASSPTYDGQNYGYTF
V: TRBV9; D: NA; length: 15; J: TRBJ1-2; size: NA; DNA: TGTGCCAGCAGCGTAGCTACCAGAGCGAACTATGGCTACACCTTC; CDR3: CASSVATRANYGYTF
V: TRBV11-2; D: TRBD2; length: 14; J: TRBJ2-1; size: NA; DNA: TGTGCCAGCAGCTTAGATATGGGGGGGAATGAGCAGTTCTTC; CDR3: CASSLDMGGNEQFF
V: TRBV5-1; D: NA; length: 12; J: TRBJ2-1; size: NA; DNA: TGCGCCAGCAGCTTGGGAACAAATGAGCAGTTCTTC; CDR3: CASSLGTNEQFF
V: TRBV9; D: NA; length: 14; J: TRBJ1-5; size: NA; DNA: TGTGCCAGCAGCGTTTCGAAGGGGAATCAGCCCCAGCATTTT; CDR3: CASSVSKGNQPQHF
V: TRBV2; D: NA; length: 15; J: TRBJ2-2; size: NA; DNA: TGTGCCAGCAGTGAAACAGGGAGAAACACCGGGGAGCTGTTTTTT; CDR3: CASSETGRNTGELFF
V: TRBV20-1; D: NA; length: 11; J: TRBJ1-2; size: NA; DNA: TGCAGTGCTTACAGTTCGGGGGGCTACACCTTC; CDR3: CSAYSSGGYTF
V: TRBV19; D: TRBD1; length: 14; J: TRBJ1-2; size: NA; DNA: TGTGCCAGTCGTGACAGGGGGCGCGACTATGGCTACACCTTC; CDR3: CASRDRGRDYGYTF
V: TRBV7-2; D: TRBD1; length: 15; J: TRBJ1-2; size: NA; DNA: TGTGCCAGCAGTCCTGATATGGGACAGGGTGGTGGCTACACCTTC; CDR3: CASSPDMGQGGGYTF
V: TRBV5-1; D: TRBD1; length: 15; J: TRBJ2-4; size: NA; DNA: TGCGCCAGCAGCCCAACGACAGGGGCGGGGAACATTCAGTACTTC; CDR3: CASSPTTGAGNIQYF
V: TRBV13; D: NA; length: 15; J: TRBJ1-4; size: NA; DNA: TGTGCCAGCAGGGGCAGGGGTTTTGTTAATGAAAAACTGTTTTTT; CDR3: CASRGRGFVNEKLFF
V: TRBV5-6; D: NA; length: 11; J: TRBJ1-1; size: NA; DNA: TGTGCCAGCAGCTTGGCCGGTGAAGCTTTCTTT; CDR3: CASSLAGEAFF
V: TRBV7-2; D: NA; length: 14; J: TRBJ2-1; size: NA; DNA: TGTGCCAGCATTCTAGTGACGGGGATAGGTGAGCAGTTCTTC; CDR3: CASILVTGIGEQFF
V: TRBV18; D: NA; length: 13; J: TRBJ1-4; size: few; DNA: TGTGCCAGCTCACCAGGCGAGGATGAAAAACTGTTTTTT; CDR3: CASSPGEDEKLFF
V: TRBV24-1; D: NA; length: 16; J: TRBJ1-2; size: once; DNA: TGTGCCACCAGTGATTTCGCCGGGGGAGCTAACTATGGCTACACCTTC; CDR3: CATSDFAGGANYGYTF
V: TRBV19; D: NA; length: 16; J: TRBJ2-2; size: NA; DNA: TGTGCCAGTAGTATTGTAGGGGCCCATAACACCGGGGAGCTGTTTTTT; CDR3: CASSIVGAHNTGELFF
V: TRBV4-1; D: NA; length: 13; J: TRBJ2-7; size: NA; DNA: TGCGCCAGCAGCCAAGATGCGGAAGGCGAGCAGTACTTC; CDR3: CASSQDAEGEQYF
V: TRBV6-5; D: TRBD2; length: 14; J: TRBJ2-3; size: NA; DNA: TGTGCCAGCAGTTTAGCCGGGGGGGCAGATACGCAGTATTTT; CDR3: CASSLAGGADTQYF
V: TRBV5-6; D: TRBD1; length: 15; J: TRBJ2-1; size: NA; DNA: TGTGCCAGCAGCTTGGACCAGGGGGCACACAATGAGCAGTTCTTC; CDR3: CASSLDQGAHNEQFF
V: TRBV29-1; D: NA; length: 14; J: TRBJ1-1; size: NA; DNA: TGCAGCGTTGGCCCTGGGACACGGAACACTGAAGCTTTCTTT; CDR3: CSVGPGTRNTEAFF
V: TRBV27; D: TRBD1; length: 14; J: TRBJ2-1; size: NA; DNA: TGTGCCAGCTTCCGGGACAGGGGGAGTGGTGAGCAGTTCTTC; CDR3: CASFRDRGSGEQFF
V: TRBV10-3; D: NA; length: 14; J: TRBJ2-5; size: NA; DNA: TGTGCCATCAGTGTATCAGGCCCTCAAGAGACCCAGTACTTC; CDR3: CAISVSGPQETQYF
V: TRBV28; D: NA; length: 14; J: TRBJ1-1; size: NA; DNA: TGTGCCAGCAGTCCTCCGGAGGGGAACACTGAAGCTTTCTTT; CDR3: CASSPPEGNTEAFF
V: TRBV6-5; D: TRBD1; length: 15; J: TRBJ1-1; size: NA; DNA: TGTGCCAGCAGTCCCGGGACAGGGGGCCCTAGTGAAGCTTTCTTT; CDR3: CASSPGTGGPSEAFF
V: TRBV3-1/TRBV3-2; D: TRBD1; length: 15; J: TRBJ1-2; size: NA; DNA: TGTGCCAGCAGCACCCGGACAGGCGTGCAAAATGGCTACACCTTC; CDR3: CASSTRTGVQNGYTF
V: TRBV6-1; D: TRBD2; length: 14; J: TRBJ2-1; size: NA; DNA: TGTGCCAGCAGTGAAAACTGGGAGGGTAGTGAGCAGTTCTTC; CDR3: CASSENWEGSEQFF
V: TRBV24-1; D: NA; length: 16; J: TRBJ2-6; size: NA; DNA: TGTGCCACCAGTGAACCTACAGGGTCTGGGGCCAACGTCCTGACTTTC; CDR3: CATSEPTGSGANVLTF
V: TRBV5-1; D: NA; length: 14; J: TRBJ1-6; size: NA; DNA: TGCGCCAGCAGCATGCTGACAGAAAATTCACCCCTCCACTTT; CDR3: CASSMLTENSPLHF
V: TRBV19; D: TRBD2; length: 15; J: TRBJ2-1; size: NA; DNA: TGTGCCAGCACCCTCTTCGGGACTAGCGGGGGGGAGCAGTTCTTC; CDR3: CASTLFGTSGGEQFF
V: TRBV5-4; D: NA; length: 17; J: TRBJ2-7; size: NA; DNA: TGTGCCAGCAGCTTGGCGGAGCAAAGGGCAGGGAGGAACGAGCAGTACTTC; CDR3: CASSLAEQRAGRNEQYF
V: TRBV2; D: NA; length: 15; J: TRBJ1-2; size: NA; DNA: TGTGCCAGCAGAACGGACAACGAGCACCTCTATGGCTACACCTTC; CDR3: CASRTDNEHLYGYTF
V: TRBV9; D: TRBD1; length: 15; J: TRBJ1-6; size: NA; DNA: TGTGCCAGCAGCCCGACAGGGGCTTATAATTCACCCCTCCACTTT; CDR3: CASSPTGAYNSPLHF
V: TRBV4-2; D: NA; length: 14; J: TRBJ1-4; size: NA; DNA: TGTGCCAGCAGCCAGAAAGGCGGGGGAGAAAAACTGTTTTTT; CDR3: CASSQKGGGEKLFF